The 13 T cell receptor beta chains below come from one sample, sequenced in a study of blood T cell repertoires in COVID-19. Only in-frame clones appear in the TCRdb table, and some are missing; sequencing was by immunoSEQ multiplex PCR. The table has some 160,000 clones, around four fifths seen once. Specimen: peripheral blood. The source of these receptors is a woman at least 80 years old with COVID-19, enrolled during active disease.

This chain uses TRBV28 with TRBJ2-7, with 7 bases fitting TRBD2. Germline loops: CDR1 MDHEN, CDR2 SYDVKM. The CDR3 extends over 12 amino acids. V dropped 10 bases and J dropped 4; count of bases not matched to a gene: 7. The CDR3 DNA reads as TGTGCCATCGGGGGGTTTAGGTACGAGCAGTACTTC. Translated, it gives CAIGGFRYEQYF.

The chain joins TRBV7-9 to TRBJ2-5; possibly TRBD2 for D (7 bases). CDR1 and CDR2 (germline): SEHNR, FQNEAQ (reference sequence). The CDR3 is 14 amino acids. Deletions cut 5 bases from V and 5 bases from J, with 15 bases between. The CDR3 sequence is CASSQAGAGETQYF. The CDR3 bases are TGTGCCAGCAGCCAGGCGGGGGCCGGGGAGACCCAGTACTTC.

This clone was detected only a few times. The rearrangement uses TRBV7-9 and TRBJ1-1; D gene unclear. Looked up from germline, CDR1 is SEHNR and CDR2 is FQNEAQ (reference sequence). The V gene lost 4 bases and the J gene lost 7 bases, with 16 bases spanning the gap. The CDR3 spans 14 residues. The CDR3 nucleotides are TGTGCCAGCAGCTCGTCCGGAGTCACCCGTGAAGCTTTCTTT. It specifies CASSSSGVTREAFF. The entire variable domain, with the rest obtained from reference TRBV7-9 and TRBJ1-1, is as follows: DTGVSQNPRHKITKRGQNVTFRCDPISEHNRLYWYRQTLGQGPEFLTYFQNEAQLEKSRLLSDRFSAERPKGSFSTLEIQRTEQGDSAMYLCASSSSGVTREAFFGQGTRLTVV.

The V call is TRBV5-1, the J call TRBJ2-3; no firm D call. The germline V and J ends were trimmed by 3 bases and 9 bases, with 11 bases remaining between them. The germline V gene has CDR1 SGHRS and CDR2 YFSETQ. The CDR3 is 12 amino acids. Written as DNA, the CDR3 is TGCGCCAGCAGCTCCGAGGTACGGACGCAGTATTTT. It specifies CASSSEVRTQYF.

The V gene is TRBV10-1, the J gene TRBJ2-2; TRBD2 matches 8 bases. CDR3 size: 16 residues. The J segment lost 6 bases and the V segment lost 0 bases, leaving 6 bases of the junction unmatched. Germline V CDR1 and CDR2: WNHNN, SYGVQD (reference sequence). The DNA of the CDR3 is TGCGCCAGCAGTGAGTCTCAGCGGGGGTCAGCCGGGGAGCTGTTTTTT. It encodes CASSESQRGSAGELFF.

This chain joins TRBV5-4 and TRBJ2-2; unclear D gene. Deletions cut 4 bases from V and 3 bases from J, with 16 bases between. Germline V gene data show CDR1 as SGHNT and CDR2 as YYREEE (reference sequence). CDR3 length: 16 amino acids. The CDR3 DNA reads TGTGCCAGCAGCCAGCGTACATCCTTCTACACCGGGGAGCTGTTTTTT. Its protein is CASSQRTSFYTGELFF.

The V gene is TRBV6-1, the J gene TRBJ1-4, with 9 bases aligning to TRBD1. CDR1 and CDR2 from the germline V gene are MNHNS and SASEGT. The CDR3 extends over 15 amino acids. After removal of 3 bases from V and 8 bases from J, the junction contained 7 bases not matched to a gene. The CDR3, as DNA: TGTGCCAGCAGTGAGACAGGGGGGAGTTTGGAAAAACTGTTTTTT. Its translation is CASSETGGSLEKLFF.

The genes are TRBV11-1 and TRBJ1-2; weak D call: TRBD1 (5 bases). V was pared by 2 bases and J by 8 bases, with 9 bases between. The germline V gene has CDR1 SGHAT and CDR2 FQDESV (reference sequence). CDR3 length equals 12 residues. The CDR3 sequence is CASSLQGNGYTF. The CDR3, as DNA: TGTGCCAGCAGCTTACAGGGAAACGGCTACACCTTC. The variable domain in full, with the rest retrieved from reference TRBV11-1 and TRBJ1-2, is EAEVAQSPRYKITEKSQAVAFWCDPISGHATLYWYRQILGQGPELLVQFQDESVVDDSQLPKDRFSAERLKGVDSTLKIQPAELGDSAMYLCASSLQGNGYTFGSGTRLTVV.

CDR3: CASSLGSGGAPYNEQFF. The CDR3 DNA sequence: TGTGCCAGCAGCTTGGGTAGCGGGGGGGCACCCTACAATGAGCAGTTCTTC. The genes are TRBV5-6 and TRBJ2-1, with 11 bases lining up with TRBD2. This CDR3 region has 17 residues. Trimming took 0 bases from V and 2 from J; bases not matched to a gene: 4. Per germline, CDR1 SGHDT and CDR2 YYEEEE.

The J gene is TRBJ1-6, the V gene TRBV5-4, with a possible D match to TRBD1 (5 bases). The germline V gene has CDR1 SGHNT and CDR2 YYREEE (reference sequence). The CDR3 length is 15 residues. V gave up 0 bases and J gave up 5 bases, with 9 bases separating them. Here the CDR3 DNA reads TGTGCCAGCAGCTTGGGACAGACAAATAATTCACCCCTCCACTTT. This gives the protein CASSLGQTNNSPLHF.

This chain links TRBV18 with TRBJ1-1; no reliable D call. The CDR3 is 15 residues long. The germline gives CDR1 KGHSH, CDR2 LQKENI. The V and J ends lost 5 bases and 1 base respectively, with 14 bases between them. As DNA, the CDR3 is TGTGCCAGCTCAGCCGACCGGGTGCGGAACACTGAAGCTTTCTTT. This translates into CASSADRVRNTEAFF.

The chain joins TRBV5-5 to TRBJ2-1; the D gene is possibly TRBD1 (6 bases). The CDR3 totals 15 residues. With 2 bases removed from V and 7 bases from J, the gap between germline ends came to 16 bases. In germline, CDR1 is SGHKS, CDR2 YYEKEE (reference sequence). Here the CDR3 reads CASSLGDTNLNEQFF. The CDR3 DNA is TGTGCCAGCAGCTTAGGGGACACCAATCTGAATGAGCAGTTCTTC.

CDR3 residues: CASSRTGDPGNTIYF. The CDR3 DNA follows: TGTGCCAGCAGCCGGACAGGGGATCCTGGAAACACCATATATTTT. The V and J genes are TRBV7-6 and TRBJ1-3; 9 bases agree with TRBD1. CDR1 and CDR2 (germline): SGHVS, FNYEAQ. The CDR3 loop spans 15 amino acids. V lost 5 bases, J lost 2 bases, and 4 bases stayed unmatched.